This T cell receptor beta chain is from a study of T-cell reconstitution after alpha-beta-depleted transplantation in children (dated by TCRdb to the mid-2010s). A note on the overall study: Using TCR repertoire profiling, the study quantitatively followed how T-cell immune reconstitution unfolded in children after TCRalphabeta/CD19-depleted allogeneic hematopoietic cell transplantation.

What the research found in general, with its limitations: Apparently early alphabetaT-cell count recovery about two months after transplant reportedly relied on only several hundred rapidly expanded clones derived from non-depleted graft cells. The frequencies of hyperexpanded clones fell over the following months, and after one year, T-cell counts and TCRbeta diversity were mostly attributed to newly produced T cells. In some patients, high TCRbeta diversity at day 60 was attributed to recipient T cells and intrathymic progenitors that had survived conditioning.

Library preparation used PCR. Instrument used: Illumina HiSeq 2500. TCR library preparation used molecular barcoding, with unique molecular identifiers applied to normalize quantification of the TCRbeta repertoire. TCRdb itself trimmed the public reads at Q25 with fastp, ran MiXCR and retained productive beta chains. Every distinct CDR3 protein forms one entry, paired with its most common genes and DNA. The table for this sample lists about 70,000 distinct CDR3 sequences; approximately 10% of them were counted only once. About 13% of the sample belongs to the ten largest clones. This clonotype came up many times. There is no known antigen for this receptor. Nothing much larger sits one base from this clone, and base qualities are not available. The germline V gene yields SGHRS for CDR1 and YFSETQ for CDR2. The cysteine opens and the phenylalanine closes a CDR3 of 16 amino acids. The CDR3 DNA has 48 bases and is translated from base 1. Trimming takes 4 bases from V and 0 bases from J, and the germline ends sit 11 bases apart.

This specimen's treatment or condition label, interpreted: allogeneic hematopoietic cell transplantation with graft depleted of TCRalphabeta T cells and CD19 B cells. The children who served as transplant recipients had been given grafts of TCRalphabeta/CD19-depleted allogeneic hematopoietic cells. The chain is made from TRBV5-1 and TRBJ2-6; confidence is insufficient to name the D gene. The clonotype was recovered from a boy aged 10-17 years with acute myeloid leukemia, due to receive a stem cell transplant. The sequenced sample was PBMCs, obtained before TCRalphabeta/CD19-depleted stem cell transplant. The nucleotide sequence reads as follows: TGCGCCAGCAGCCAAGGGCTGGTCTCTGGGGCCAACGTCCTGACTTTC. Protein translation: CASSQGLVSGANVLTF.